This T cell receptor (beta chain) was observed in a study of T cell repertoires in cytomegalovirus infection. The CDR3 consists of 15 residues. The junction had 7 bases not matched to a gene; V was cut back by 6 bases and J by 0 bases. Germline V gene lookup returns CDR1 DFQATT and CDR2 SNEGSKA (reference sequence). This clonotype was detected a few times. TCRdb called the reads again in MiXCR, with one record for every CDR3 protein. The sample yields around 740,000 distinct CDR3 sequences, less than 40% seen once. This TCR was sampled from a human donor in good health (CMV status not recorded). Some clones in this sample may be carry-over from other donors' samples. The chain has TRBV20-1 and TRBJ2-1; TRBD2 matches at 8 bases. Sequenced: PBMCs. In nucleotides, the CDR3 is TGCAGTGCGCAAACGGGACTAGGCTCCTACAATGAGCAGTTCTTC. This encodes CSAQTGLGSYNEQFF.